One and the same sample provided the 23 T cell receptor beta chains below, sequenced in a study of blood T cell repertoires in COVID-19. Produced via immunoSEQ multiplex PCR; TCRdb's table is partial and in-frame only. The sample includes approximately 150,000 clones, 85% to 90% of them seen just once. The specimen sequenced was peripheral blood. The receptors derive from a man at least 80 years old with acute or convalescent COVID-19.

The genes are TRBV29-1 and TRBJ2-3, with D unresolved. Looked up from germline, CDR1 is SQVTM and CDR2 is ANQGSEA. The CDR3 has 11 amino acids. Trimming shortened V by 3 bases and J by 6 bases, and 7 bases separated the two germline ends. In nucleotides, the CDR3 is TGCAGCGTTGACGACTGGGATACGCAGTATTTT. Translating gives CSVDDWDTQYF.

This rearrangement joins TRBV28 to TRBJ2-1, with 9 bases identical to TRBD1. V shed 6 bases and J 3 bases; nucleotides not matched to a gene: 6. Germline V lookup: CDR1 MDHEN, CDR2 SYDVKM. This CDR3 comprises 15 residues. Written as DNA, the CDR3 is TGTGCCAGCAGACGGGGACAGGGAAGCTACAATGAGCAGTTCTTC. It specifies CASRRGQGSYNEQFF.

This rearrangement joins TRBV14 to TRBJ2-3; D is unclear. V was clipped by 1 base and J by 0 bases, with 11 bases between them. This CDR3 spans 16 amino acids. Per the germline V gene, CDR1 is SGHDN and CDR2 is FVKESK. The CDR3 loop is CASSQVSGSSTDTQYF. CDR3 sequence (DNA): TGTGCCAGCAGCCAAGTTTCAGGTTCTAGCACAGATACGCAGTATTTT.

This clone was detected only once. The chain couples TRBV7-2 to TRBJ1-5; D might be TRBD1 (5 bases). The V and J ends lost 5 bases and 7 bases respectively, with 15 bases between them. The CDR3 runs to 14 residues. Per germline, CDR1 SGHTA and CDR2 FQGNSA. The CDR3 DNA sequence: TGTGCCAGCAGCCGCTCAGGGATTCTGCAGCCCCAGCATTTT. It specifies CASSRSGILQPQHF.

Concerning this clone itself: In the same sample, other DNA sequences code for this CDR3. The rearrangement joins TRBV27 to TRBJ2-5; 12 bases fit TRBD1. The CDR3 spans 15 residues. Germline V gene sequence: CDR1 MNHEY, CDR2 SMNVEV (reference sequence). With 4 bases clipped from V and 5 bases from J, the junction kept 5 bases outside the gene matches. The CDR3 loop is CASSSGTGGRETQYF. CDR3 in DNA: TGTGCCAGCAGTTCTGGGACAGGGGGCCGGGAGACCCAGTACTTC.

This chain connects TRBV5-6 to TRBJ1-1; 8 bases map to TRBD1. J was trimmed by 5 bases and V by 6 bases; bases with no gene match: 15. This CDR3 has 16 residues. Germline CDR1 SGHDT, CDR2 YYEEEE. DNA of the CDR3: TGTGCCAGCACCTCCGTCAGGACAGGGAGAGGAACTGAAGCTTTCTTT. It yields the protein CASTSVRTGRGTEAFF. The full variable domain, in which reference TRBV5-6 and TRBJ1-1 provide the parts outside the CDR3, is DAGVTQSPTHLIKTRGQQVTLRCSPKSGHDTVSWYQQALGQGPQFIFQYYEEEERQRGNFPDRFSGHQFPNYSSELNVNALLLGDSALYLCASTSVRTGRGTEAFFGQGTRLTVV.

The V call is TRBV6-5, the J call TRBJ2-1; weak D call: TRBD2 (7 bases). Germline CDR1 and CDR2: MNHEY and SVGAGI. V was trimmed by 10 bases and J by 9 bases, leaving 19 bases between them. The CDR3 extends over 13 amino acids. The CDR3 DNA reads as TGTGCCATCCGACTGGGCGGGGGCGGTGAGCAGTTCTTC. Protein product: CAIRLGGGGEQFF.

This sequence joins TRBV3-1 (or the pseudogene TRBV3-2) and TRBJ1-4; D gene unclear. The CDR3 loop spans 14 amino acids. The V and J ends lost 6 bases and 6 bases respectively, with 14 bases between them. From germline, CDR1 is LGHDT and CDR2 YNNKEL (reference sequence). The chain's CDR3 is CASSATVRYEKLFF. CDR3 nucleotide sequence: TGTGCCAGCAGTGCGACGGTCAGGTATGAAAAACTGTTTTTT.

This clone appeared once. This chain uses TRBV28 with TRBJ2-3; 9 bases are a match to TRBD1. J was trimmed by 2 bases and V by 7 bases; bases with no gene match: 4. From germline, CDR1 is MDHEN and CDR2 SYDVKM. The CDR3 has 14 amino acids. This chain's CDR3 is CASIDRGFTDTQYF. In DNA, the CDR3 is TGTGCCAGCATAGACAGGGGGTTCACAGATACGCAGTATTTT.

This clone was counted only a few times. The CDR3 is CATRAGGSNTGELFF. Here the CDR3 DNA reads TGTGCCACGCGGGCGGGCGGGAGTAACACCGGGGAGCTGTTTTTT. The chain joins TRBV28 to TRBJ2-2; 7 nucleotides line up with TRBD2. V lost 10 bases and J lost 2; bases outside the gene matches: 10. Germline CDR1 is MDHEN and CDR2 is SYDVKM. The CDR3 length is 15 residues.

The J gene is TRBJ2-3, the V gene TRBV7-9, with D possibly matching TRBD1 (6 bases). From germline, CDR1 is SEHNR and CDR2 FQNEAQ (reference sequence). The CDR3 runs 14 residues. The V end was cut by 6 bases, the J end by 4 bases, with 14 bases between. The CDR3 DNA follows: TGTGCCAGCAGTTTGACCAGGGGTTCAGATACGCAGTATTTT. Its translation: CASSLTRGSDTQYF. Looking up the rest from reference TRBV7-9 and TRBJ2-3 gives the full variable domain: DTGVSQNPRHKITKRGQNVTFRCDPISEHNRLYWYRQTLGQGPEFLTYFQNEAQLEKSRLLSDRFSAERPKGSFSTLEIQRTEQGDSAMYLCASSLTRGSDTQYFGPGTRLTVL.

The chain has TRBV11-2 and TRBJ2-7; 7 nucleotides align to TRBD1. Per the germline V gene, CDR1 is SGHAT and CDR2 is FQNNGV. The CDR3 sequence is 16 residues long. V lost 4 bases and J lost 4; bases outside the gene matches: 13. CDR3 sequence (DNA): TGTGCCAGCAGCTCGAATGAACCGGGACAGAGGTACGAGCAGTACTTC. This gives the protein CASSSNEPGQRYEQYF.

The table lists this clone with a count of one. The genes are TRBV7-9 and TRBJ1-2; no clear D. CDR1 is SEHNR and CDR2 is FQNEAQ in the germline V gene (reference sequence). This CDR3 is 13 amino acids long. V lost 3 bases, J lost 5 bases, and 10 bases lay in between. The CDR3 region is CASSFPDSYGYTF. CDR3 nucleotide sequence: TGTGCCAGCAGCTTCCCAGACTCTTATGGCTACACCTTC. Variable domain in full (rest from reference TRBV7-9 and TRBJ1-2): DTGVSQNPRHKITKRGQNVTFRCDPISEHNRLYWYRQTLGQGPEFLTYFQNEAQLEKSRLLSDRFSAERPKGSFSTLEIQRTEQGDSAMYLCASSFPDSYGYTFGSGTRLTVV.

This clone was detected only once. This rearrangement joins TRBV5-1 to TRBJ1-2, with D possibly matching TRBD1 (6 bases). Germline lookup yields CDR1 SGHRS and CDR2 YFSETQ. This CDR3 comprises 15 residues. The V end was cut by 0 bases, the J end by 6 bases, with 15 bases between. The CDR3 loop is CASSLALGGLDGYTF. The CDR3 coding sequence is TGCGCCAGCAGCTTGGCTCTGGGGGGGCTCGATGGCTACACCTTC. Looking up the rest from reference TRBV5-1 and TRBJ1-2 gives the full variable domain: KAGVTQTPRYLIKTRGQQVTLSCSPISGHRSVSWYQQTPGQGLQFLFEYFSETQRNKGNFPGRFSGRQFSNSRSEMNVSTLELGDSALYLCASSLALGGLDGYTFGSGTRLTVV.

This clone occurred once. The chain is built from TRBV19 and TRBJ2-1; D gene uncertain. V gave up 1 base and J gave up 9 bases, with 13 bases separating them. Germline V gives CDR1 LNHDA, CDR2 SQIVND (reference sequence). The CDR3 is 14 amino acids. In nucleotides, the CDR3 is TGTGCCAGTAGTATAGGCCAGGATTATGTTGAGCAGTTCTTC. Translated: CASSIGQDYVEQFF.

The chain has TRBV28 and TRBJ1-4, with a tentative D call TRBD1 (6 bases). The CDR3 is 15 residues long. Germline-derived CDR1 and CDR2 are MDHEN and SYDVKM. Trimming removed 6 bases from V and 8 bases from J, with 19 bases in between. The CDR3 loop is CASSPPTGEGEKLFF. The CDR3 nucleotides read TGTGCCAGCAGCCCCCCGACAGGTGAGGGGGAAAAACTGTTTTTT.

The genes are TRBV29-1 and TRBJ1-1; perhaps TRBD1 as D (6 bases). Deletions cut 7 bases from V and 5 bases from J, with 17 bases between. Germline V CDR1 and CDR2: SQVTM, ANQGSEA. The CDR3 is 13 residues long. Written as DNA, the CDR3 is TGCAGCGGGATGGACAGCGGTCGGACTGAAGCTTTCTTT. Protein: CSGMDSGRTEAFF.

The CDR3 DNA follows: TGTGCCAGCAGCTTAGCTACAGGAGGGACGGGCAATGAGCAGTTCTTC. This translates into CASSLATGGTGNEQFF. The chain links TRBV11-2 to TRBJ2-1; TRBD2 is a possible D gene (6 bases). Germline V gene lookup returns CDR1 SGHAT and CDR2 FQNNGV. The length of the CDR3 is 16 residues. V shed 1 base and J shed 6 bases, with 16 bases lying between them.

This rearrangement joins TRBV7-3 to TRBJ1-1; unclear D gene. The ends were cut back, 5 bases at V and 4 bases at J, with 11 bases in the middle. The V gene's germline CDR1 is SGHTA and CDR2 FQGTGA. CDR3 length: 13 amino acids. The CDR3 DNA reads TGTGCCAGCAGCCCCTTCGGTCTCACTGAAGCTTTCTTT. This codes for CASSPFGLTEAFF.

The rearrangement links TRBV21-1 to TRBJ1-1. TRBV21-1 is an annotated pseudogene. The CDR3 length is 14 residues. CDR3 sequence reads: CASSATGRVAEAFF. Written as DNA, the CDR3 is TGTGCCAGCAGCGCCACAGGGAGGGTTGCTGAAGCTTTCTTT.

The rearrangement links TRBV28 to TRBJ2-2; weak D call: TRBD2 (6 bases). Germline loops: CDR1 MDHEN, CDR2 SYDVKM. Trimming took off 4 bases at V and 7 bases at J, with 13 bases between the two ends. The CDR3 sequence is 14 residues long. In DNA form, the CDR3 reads TGTGCCAGCAGTTGGGGACTGTACAGCGGGGAGCTGTTTTTT. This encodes CASSWGLYSGELFF.

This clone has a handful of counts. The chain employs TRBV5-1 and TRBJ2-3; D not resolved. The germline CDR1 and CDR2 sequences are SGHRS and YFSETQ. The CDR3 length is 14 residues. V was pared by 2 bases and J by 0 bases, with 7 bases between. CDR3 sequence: CASSLFLSTDTQYF. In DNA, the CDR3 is TGCGCCAGCAGCTTATTTCTGAGCACAGATACGCAGTATTTT.

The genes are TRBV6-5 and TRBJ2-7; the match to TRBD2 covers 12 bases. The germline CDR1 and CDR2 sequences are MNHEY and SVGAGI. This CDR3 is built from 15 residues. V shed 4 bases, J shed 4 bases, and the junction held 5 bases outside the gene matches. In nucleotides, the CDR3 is TGTGCCAGCAGTTCCAGGACTAGCGGGAAGTACGAGCAGTACTTC. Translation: CASSSRTSGKYEQYF.